Listed here are 19 T cell receptor beta chains from one sample, sequenced in a study of shared clonotypes between healthy human individuals (dated by TCRdb to the early 2020s). For the CD8 naive samples, CD45RO-negative cells were positively selected for CCR7, yielding a CD45RA+CCR7+ population from which TemRA cells were excluded. The library was prepared using the immunoSEQ multiplex PCR assay. This is the immuneACCESS table as TCRdb keeps it, with only in-frame sequences that have V and J called. A part of the clones is gone; compared with another copy, unresolved V genes explain less than half, and the rest is unexplained. The sample includes some 2,000,000 clones, with roughly 94% observed a single time. The ten largest clonotypes hold around 1.1% of the sample. The sequenced sample was naive CD8+ T cells sorted from blood. The label giving this sample's cell subset or site can be read as: CD45RA+CCR7+. Receptor source: a man aged 18 to 35 in good health.

The rearrangement uses TRBV13 and TRBJ2-7, with 8 positions matching TRBD1. CDR1 is PRHDT, CDR2 FYEKMQ, per germline (reference sequence). The trim removed 4 bases at V and 5 bases at J, leaving 7 bases unmatched. This CDR3 has 14 amino acids. For the CDR3, the DNA is TGTGCCAGCAGCTCGGACAGGGCGGTCGACGAGCAGTACTTC. Translated: CASSSDRAVDEQYF.

The CDR3 is CASSIGWDTQYF. CDR3 DNA sequence: TGTGCCAGCAGCATTGGGTGGGATACGCAGTATTTT. The chain employs TRBV6-5 and TRBJ2-3; unclear D gene. Trimming left V 6 bases short and J 6 bases short, with 10 bases between. The CDR3 contains 12 residues. Per the germline V gene, CDR1 is MNHEY and CDR2 is SVGAGI.

The chain carries TRBV10-2 and TRBJ2-7; D is unresolved. CDR1 is WSHSY, CDR2 SAAADI, per germline. The length of the CDR3 is 12 residues. The V gene lost 2 bases and the J gene lost 4 bases, with 6 bases spanning the gap. The CDR3 DNA reads as TGCGCCAGCAGTGAGCGTCATTACGAGCAGTACTTC. This translates into CASSERHYEQYF.

The V call is TRBV27, the J call TRBJ2-1; D may be TRBD1 or TRBD2 (5 bases each). Per germline, CDR1 MNHEY and CDR2 SMNVEV (reference sequence). The CDR3 has 17 residues. V lost 2 bases and J 6 bases, leaving 20 bases between the germline ends. DNA for the CDR3: TGTGCCAGCAGTTTACTCGGGGCAACACCAACGACCAATGAGCAGTTCTTC. Translated: CASSLLGATPTTNEQFF.

On this clone: This same CDR3 is encoded by further DNA sequences in the sample. The J gene is TRBJ2-7, the V gene TRBV5-1; 7 positions agree with TRBD1. The CDR3 has 14 amino acids. CDR1 is SGHRS, CDR2 YFSETQ, per germline. Trimming cost V 0 bases and J 3 bases; bases outside gene matches: 3. CDR3: CASSLARDSYEQYF. The CDR3 DNA reads TGCGCCAGCAGCTTGGCTAGGGACAGCTACGAGCAGTACTTC.

This chain links TRBV5-1 with TRBJ2-3, with 9 nucleotides matching TRBD1. CDR1 and CDR2 (germline): SGHRS, YFSETQ. V shed 4 bases and J 6 bases; nucleotides not matched to a gene: 9. The CDR3 has 15 amino acids. The CDR3 loop reads CASSPGQGILDTQYF. In DNA form, the CDR3 reads TGCGCCAGCAGCCCCGGACAGGGGATCCTCGATACGCAGTATTTT.

The chain links TRBV4-1 to TRBJ1-4; D is unclear. The CDR3 consists of 18 residues. V lost 0 bases and J lost 5, with 19 bases in between. Looked up from germline, CDR1 is MGHRA and CDR2 is YSYEKL. This CDR3 is CASSQDDIWQEGNEKLFF. In DNA form, the CDR3 reads TGCGCCAGCAGCCAAGATGATATTTGGCAGGAAGGAAATGAAAAACTGTTTTTT.

V is TRBV12-5 and J is TRBJ1-1; TRBD1 aligns across 9 bases. The trim removed 1 base at V and 5 bases at J, leaving 5 bases unmatched. Germline CDR1 and CDR2: LGHNT and FRNRAP. The CDR3 spans 15 residues. The CDR3 here is CASGLGGQGYTEAFF. CDR3 DNA: TGTGCTAGTGGTTTGGGGGGACAGGGATATACTGAAGCTTTCTTT.

The V gene is TRBV7-9, the J gene TRBJ2-1; the match to TRBD2 covers 9 bases. V shed 1 base and J 5 bases; nucleotides not matched to a gene: 0. The germline CDR1 and CDR2 sequences are SEHNR and FQNEAQ (reference sequence). This CDR3 region has 14 residues. The CDR3, as DNA: TGTGCCAGCAGCTTAGGCGGGGGGGACAATGAGCAGTTCTTC. It is translated as CASSLGGGDNEQFF.

This chain uses TRBV7-8 with TRBJ1-4; a possible D gene is TRBD1 (5 bases). Germline values: CDR1 SGHVS, CDR2 FQNEAQ. The ends were cut back, 5 bases at V and 12 bases at J, with 19 bases in the middle. This CDR3 has 14 residues. The CDR3, as DNA: TGTGCCAGCAGCCAGGGACCTCCCGCCCGGGAACTGTTTTTT. Encoded protein: CASSQGPPARELFF.

This chain joins TRBV6-5 and TRBJ1-1; 7 bases match TRBD1. This CDR3 contains 15 residues. Germline V lookup: CDR1 MNHEY, CDR2 SVGAGI. Trimming took 5 bases from V and 1 from J; bases not matched to a gene: 7. The CDR3 loop reads CASSALDRPNTEAFF. The CDR3 DNA reads TGTGCCAGCAGTGCCCTGGACAGGCCGAACACTGAAGCTTTCTTT.

The V and J genes are TRBV19 and TRBJ2-2; TRBD2 agrees at 10 bases. V was clipped by 4 bases and J by 4 bases; unmatched bases: 9. Germline CDR1 reads LNHDA; CDR2 reads SQIVND (reference sequence). The CDR3 spans 17 residues. CDR3 region: CASSTRSGGAVTGELFF. Written as DNA, the CDR3 is TGTGCCAGTAGTACCCGCAGCGGGGGGGCGGTCACCGGGGAGCTGTTTTTT.

With regard to this clone: The sample holds other DNA sequences that translate to the same CDR3. The genes are TRBV6-5 and TRBJ2-5, with D perhaps matching TRBD2 (6 bases). CDR3 length: 11 residues. The germline V gene encodes CDR1 MNHEY and CDR2 SVGAGI. V gave up 8 bases and J gave up 4 bases, with 8 bases separating them. The chain's CDR3 is CASGGGETQYF. Here the CDR3 DNA reads TGTGCCAGCGGGGGAGGAGAGACCCAGTACTTC.

Only one count was recorded for this clone. This rearrangement joins TRBV27 to TRBJ2-3; 12 bases match TRBD2. Germline lookup yields CDR1 MNHEY and CDR2 SMNVEV (reference sequence). V shed 4 bases, J shed 1 base, and the junction held 6 bases outside the gene matches. CDR3 length equals 17 residues. CDR3: CASSSLLAGGRTDTQYF. CDR3 in DNA: TGTGCCAGCAGTTCACTACTAGCGGGAGGTCGCACAGATACGCAGTATTTT.

A note on this clone: Other DNA sequences within the sample encode an identical CDR3. The chain recombines TRBV2 with TRBJ2-7, with D perhaps TRBD1 (6 bases). Germline CDR1 is SNHLY and CDR2 is FYNNEI. The V and J ends lost 6 bases and 1 base respectively, with 7 bases between them. The CDR3 extends over 12 amino acids. This chain's CDR3 is CASSGQSYEQYF. The CDR3 coding sequence is TGTGCCAGCAGCGGACAGTCCTACGAGCAGTACTTC.

This chain connects TRBV9 to TRBJ2-1; D is unresolved. CDR1 SGDLS and CDR2 YYNGEE come from the germline V gene. V lost 5 bases, J lost 5 bases, and 8 bases lay in between. The CDR3 runs 12 residues. The CDR3 DNA is TGTGCCAGCAGTACTGGGAACAATGAGCAGTTCTTC. This gives the protein CASSTGNNEQFF.

The J gene is TRBJ2-1, the V gene TRBV2; 9 nucleotides agree with TRBD2. Looked up from germline, CDR1 is SNHLY and CDR2 is FYNNEI. This CDR3 contains 14 residues. V gave up 7 bases and J gave up 6 bases; unmatched junction bases: 7. This chain's CDR3 is CASIEAGGGNEQFF. The CDR3 DNA is TGTGCCAGCATCGAAGCGGGAGGTGGCAATGAGCAGTTCTTC. The full variable domain, completed using reference TRBV2 and TRBJ2-1, is EPEVTQTPSHQVTQMGQEVILRCVPISNHLYFYWYRQILGQKVEFLVSFYNNEISEKSEIFDDQFSVERPDGSNFTLKIRSTKLEDSAMYFCASIEAGGGNEQFFGPGTRLTVL.

A note on this clone: The junction departs from germline at one end; a sequencing error may be responsible. V and J are TRBV5-1 and TRBJ1-1; 10 nucleotides align to TRBD1. The germline gives CDR1 SGHRS, CDR2 YFSETQ. This CDR3 has 14 amino acids. The CDR3 loop is CASSLGDRGREASF. The CDR3 bases are TGCGCCAGCAGCTTGGGGGACAGGGGCAGAGAAGCTTCCTTT.

CDR3 loop: CASSQDLFSGGYEQYF. The DNA of the CDR3 is TGCGCCAGCAGCCAAGACCTTTTTAGCGGGGGCTACGAGCAGTACTTC. This sequence joins TRBV4-1 and TRBJ2-7; 9 nucleotides match TRBD2. The CDR3 contains 16 residues. J was trimmed by 3 bases and V by 0 bases; bases with no gene match: 6. CDR1 and CDR2 from the germline V gene are MGHRA and YSYEKL.